This T cell receptor (beta chain) was recovered during a study of blood T cell repertoires in COVID-19. Assay used: immunoSEQ multiplex PCR; TCRdb lists only in-frame clones, some missing. Of a few hundred thousand clones detected, about nine tenths appear once; the ten largest clones hold about an eighth. Germline V gene lookup returns CDR1 SGHNT and CDR2 YYREEE (reference sequence). This CDR3 has 14 amino acids. V dropped 0 bases and J dropped 4 bases, with 10 bases sitting between them. The TCR originated in a woman in her sixties with acute or convalescent COVID-19. The sequenced sample was peripheral blood. The V and J genes are TRBV5-4 and TRBJ1-2; D possibly corresponds to TRBD1 (6 bases). This chain's CDR3 is CASSLEGRGYGYTF. The CDR3 DNA reads TGTGCCAGCAGCTTGGAGGGCAGGGGCTATGGCTACACCTTC. The full variable domain, its missing parts supplied by reference TRBV5-4 and TRBJ1-2, is ETGVTQSPTHLIKTRGQQVTLRCSSQSGHNTVSWYQQALGQGPQFIFQYYREEENGRGNFPPRFSGLQFPNYSSELNVNALELDDSALYLCASSLEGRGYGYTFGSGTRLTVV.